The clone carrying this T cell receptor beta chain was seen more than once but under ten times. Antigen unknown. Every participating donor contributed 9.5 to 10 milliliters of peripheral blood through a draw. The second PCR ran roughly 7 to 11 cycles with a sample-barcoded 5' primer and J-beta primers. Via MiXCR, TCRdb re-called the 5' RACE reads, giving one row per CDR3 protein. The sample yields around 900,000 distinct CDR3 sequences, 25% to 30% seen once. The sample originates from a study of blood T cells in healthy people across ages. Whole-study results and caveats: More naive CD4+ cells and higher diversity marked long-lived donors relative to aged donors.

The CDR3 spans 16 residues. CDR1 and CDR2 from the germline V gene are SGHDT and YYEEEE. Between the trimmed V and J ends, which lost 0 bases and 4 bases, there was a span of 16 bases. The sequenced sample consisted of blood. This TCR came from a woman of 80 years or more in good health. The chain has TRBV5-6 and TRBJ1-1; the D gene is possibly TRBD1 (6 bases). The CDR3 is CASSLGAGRGSTEAFF. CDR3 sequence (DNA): TGTGCCAGCAGCTTGGGAGCAGGAAGGGGGAGCACTGAAGCTTTCTTT.